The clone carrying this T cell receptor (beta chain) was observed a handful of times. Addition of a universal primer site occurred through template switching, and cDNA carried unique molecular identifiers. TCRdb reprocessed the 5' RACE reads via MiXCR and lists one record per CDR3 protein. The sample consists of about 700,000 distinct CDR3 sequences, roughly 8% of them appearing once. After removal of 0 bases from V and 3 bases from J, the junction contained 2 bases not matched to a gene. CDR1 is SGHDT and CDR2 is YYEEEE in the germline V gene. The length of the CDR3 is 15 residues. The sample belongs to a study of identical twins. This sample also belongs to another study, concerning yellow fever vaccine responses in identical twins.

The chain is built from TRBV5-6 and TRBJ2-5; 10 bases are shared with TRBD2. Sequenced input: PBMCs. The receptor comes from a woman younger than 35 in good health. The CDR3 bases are TGTGCCAGCAGCTTGGTCAGCGGGAGGGAAGAGACCCAGTACTTC. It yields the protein CASSLVSGREETQYF.